This passage covers 11 T cell receptor beta chains from one sample sequenced in a study of CD8 T cells in ankylosing spondylitis. Each CDR3 protein is one row after TCRdb ran MiXCR on the 5' RACE reads. The table includes roughly 250,000 distinct CDR3 sequences, about 9.1% detected once. The sequenced sample consisted of blood, either unsorted or a sorted T cell fraction (not recorded which). All receptors come from a male donor with ankylosing spondylitis or in good health (not recorded which).

This clonotype was counted many times. The rearrangement links TRBV28 to TRBJ1-1; 7 bases agree with TRBD1. V lost 5 bases to trimming and J lost 1 base; unmatched junction nucleotides: 7. Per germline, CDR1 MDHEN and CDR2 SYDVKM. The CDR3 extends over 15 amino acids. The CDR3 loop reads CASSRAGGANTEAFF. The CDR3 nucleotides are TGTGCCAGCAGTAGGGCAGGGGGTGCGAACACTGAAGCTTTCTTT. The variable domain in full, completed from reference TRBV28 and TRBJ1-1, reads DVKVTQSSRYLVKRTGEKVFLECVQDMDHENMFWYRQDPGLGLRLIYFSYDVKMKEKGDIPEGYSVSREKKERFSLILESASTNQTSMYLCASSRAGGANTEAFFGQGTRLTVV.

This clonotype was counted many times. J is TRBJ2-7 and V is TRBV7-9; no reliable D call. The V end lost 5 bases, the J end lost 1 base, and 3 bases lay between the germline ends. CDR1 and CDR2 from the germline V gene are SEHNR and FQNEAQ (reference sequence). CDR3 length: 11 amino acids. As DNA, the CDR3 is TGTGCCAGCAGCCCATCCTACGAGCAGTACTTC. Residues: CASSPSYEQYF.

Ten or more counts support this clonotype. The rearrangement joins TRBV7-2 to TRBJ2-7, with D hard to call. V was cut by 3 bases and J by 2 bases, with 8 bases left in between. CDR3 length: 13 amino acids. CDR1 is SGHTA and CDR2 is FQGNSA in the germline V gene. The CDR3 loop is CASSFLGPYEQYF. DNA for the CDR3: TGTGCCAGCAGCTTCCTGGGCCCCTACGAGCAGTACTTC.

The V call is TRBV10-3, the J call TRBJ1-3; no reliable D call. The CDR3 covers 13 residues. Germline V gives CDR1 ENHRY, CDR2 SYGVKD. Trimming took off 7 bases at V and 4 bases at J, with 11 bases between the two ends. CDR3 in DNA: TGTGCCATCACCCCGGGTCAAGGAAACACCATATATTTT. Amino acids: CAITPGQGNTIYF.

This clonotype was recorded many times. The rearrangement links TRBV20-1 to TRBJ1-1; D is undetermined. The germline CDR1 and CDR2 sequences are DFQATT and SNEGSKA (reference sequence). V lost 1 base and J lost 5, with 20 bases in between. The CDR3 has 16 residues. CDR3 loop: CSARGQVPSAPTEAFF. The CDR3 DNA reads as TGCAGTGCTAGAGGTCAAGTCCCGTCGGCTCCGACTGAAGCTTTCTTT.

This clonotype was picked up a small number of times. The V and J genes are TRBV7-6 and TRBJ2-2; TRBD1 is a possible D gene (6 bases). There are 15 residues in the CDR3. V was trimmed by 5 bases and J by 6 bases, leaving 16 bases between them. The germline gives CDR1 SGHVS, CDR2 FNYEAQ. The CDR3 spells CASSIQGTRAGELFF. The DNA for the CDR3 is TGTGCCAGCAGCATACAGGGAACCCGAGCCGGGGAGCTGTTTTTT.

This clonotype was seen ten or more times. The V and J genes are TRBV12-3 or TRBV12-4 and TRBJ2-7; D is uncertain. Trimming took off 6 bases at V and 6 bases at J, with 9 bases between the two ends. The CDR3 totals 11 residues. CDR3 in DNA: TGTGCCAGCAGCAGGACCCGCGAGCAGTACTTC. The encoded protein is CASSRTREQYF.

This clonotype was detected many times. The rearrangement uses TRBV5-1 and TRBJ2-1, with 7 bases identical to TRBD2. This CDR3 comprises 15 residues. V lost 5 bases, J lost 0 bases, and 5 bases stayed unmatched. CDR1 is SGHRS, CDR2 YFSETQ, per germline. CDR3 loop: CASRPLASSYNEQFF. The CDR3, as DNA: TGCGCCAGCAGACCACTAGCGAGCTCCTACAATGAGCAGTTCTTC.

This clonotype was counted many times. V gene TRBV27 combines with J gene TRBJ2-7; 8 bases map to TRBD1. V shed 2 bases, J shed 6 bases, and the junction held 9 bases outside the gene matches. In germline, CDR1 is MNHEY, CDR2 SMNVEV (reference sequence). The length of the CDR3 is 15 residues. DNA of the CDR3: TGTGCCAGCAGTTTACCCGACAGGGGTCTCACCGAGCAGTACTTC. As protein: CASSLPDRGLTEQYF.

This clonotype was seen at least ten times. The CDR3 region is CASRDREDTEAFF. In nucleotides, the CDR3 is TGTGCCAGCAGGGACAGGGAGGACACTGAAGCTTTCTTT. This chain connects TRBV2 to TRBJ1-1, with 8 bases lining up with TRBD1. Germline V gene lookup returns CDR1 SNHLY and CDR2 FYNNEI. The CDR3 length is 13 residues. V lost 6 bases, J lost 3 bases, and 3 bases stayed unmatched. The complete variable domain, with remaining parts taken from reference TRBV2 and TRBJ1-1, reads EPEVTQTPSHQVTQMGQEVILRCVPISNHLYFYWYRQILGQKVEFLVSFYNNEISEKSEIFDDQFSVERPDGSNFTLKIRSTKLEDSAMYFCASRDREDTEAFFGQGTRLTVV.

The chain is built from TRBV6-1 and TRBJ2-2, with a possible D match to TRBD2 (5 bases). The CDR3 consists of 15 residues. Germline V lookup: CDR1 MNHNS, CDR2 SASEGT. V lost 6 bases and J lost 1, with 12 bases in between. The chain's CDR3 is CASRKPSGNTGELFF. The CDR3 DNA reads TGTGCCAGCAGAAAACCCAGCGGGAACACCGGGGAGCTGTTTTTT.